This T cell receptor beta chain was sequenced during a study of T cells after yellow fever vaccination. Germline values: CDR1 SGHTA, CDR2 FQGNSA. The V end was cut by 8 bases, the J end by 6 bases, with 16 bases between. This CDR3 is built from 14 residues. One entry per CDR3 protein, called by TCRdb with MiXCR from the 5' RACE reads. This sample carries 600,000 to 750,000 distinct CDR3 sequences, more than 9% of them seen once, and the ten largest clones take under 15%. General study results and limits: Abundant clonotypes from the bulk population could get into FACS-sorted repertoires as contaminants.

Regarding this clonotype: The antigen is unknown.

The clonotype originates from a man aged 30 to 39 who received the YFV17D yellow fever vaccine. J is TRBJ2-2 and V is TRBV7-2, with D possibly matching TRBD2 (5 bases). The sequences come from PBMCs, collected on the day of the yellow fever booster vaccination. The CDR3 here is CASCRSTGAGELFF. The CDR3 nucleotides read TGTGCCAGCTGTCGCTCTACCGGGGCCGGGGAGCTGTTTTTT.